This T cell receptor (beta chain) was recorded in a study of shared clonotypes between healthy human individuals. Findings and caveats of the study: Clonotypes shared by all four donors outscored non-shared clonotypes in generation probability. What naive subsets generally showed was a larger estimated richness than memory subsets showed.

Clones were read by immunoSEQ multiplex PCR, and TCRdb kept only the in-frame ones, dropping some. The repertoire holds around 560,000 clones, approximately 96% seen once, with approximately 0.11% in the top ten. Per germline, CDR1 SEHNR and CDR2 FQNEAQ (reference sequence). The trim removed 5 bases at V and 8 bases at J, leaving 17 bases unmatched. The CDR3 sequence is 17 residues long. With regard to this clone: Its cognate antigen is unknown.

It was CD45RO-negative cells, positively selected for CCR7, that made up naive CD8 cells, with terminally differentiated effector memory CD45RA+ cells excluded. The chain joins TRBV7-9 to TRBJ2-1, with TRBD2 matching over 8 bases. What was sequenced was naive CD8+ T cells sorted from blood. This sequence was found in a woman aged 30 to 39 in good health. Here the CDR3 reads CASSPMTGGLKGDEQFF. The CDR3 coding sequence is TGTGCCAGCAGCCCCATGACGGGAGGGCTCAAAGGCGATGAGCAGTTCTTC.